This TCR beta chain was captured by sequencing in a study of T-cell reconstitution after alpha-beta-depleted transplantation in children. This CDR3 spans 16 amino acids. Germline values: CDR1 MNHNS, CDR2 SASEGT. V lost 8 bases, J lost 4 bases, and 13 bases stayed unmatched. Unique molecular identifiers were incorporated during preparation of the TCRbeta library. Using its own MiXCR run on the PCR reads, TCRdb lists one record per CDR3 protein. There are a few hundred thousand distinct CDR3 sequences in the sample; roughly an eighth occur only once, and about 5.6% lies in the top ten. Sample: PBMCs from the stem cell graft donor, taken from the stem cell graft. V and J are TRBV6-1 and TRBJ1-4; TRBD1 matches 7 bases. The sequence was collected from a human donor who donated a stem cell graft to a child with combined immunodeficiency. CDR3 nucleotides: TGTGCCAGCGCCCGGGGGCGGAGACAGGGTAATGAAAAACTGTTTTTT. Encoded protein: CASARGRRQGNEKLFF.